These 24 T cell receptor beta chains originate from one sample sequenced in a study of human T cells and chemical hapten exposure. As for time point: pre-sensitization, week 0. Regarding treatment: therapeutic diphenylcyclopropenone sensitization with weekly scalp DPC. TCRdb fed the RACE reads into MiXCR, producing one record per CDR3 protein. Among tens of thousands of distinct CDR3 sequences listed, over 9% were seen once. The specimen comprised whole blood, sampled in connection with sensitization to the hapten diphenylcyclopropenone (DPC). These receptors all stem from a man between 35 and 55 years old with alopecia areata. Some clones in this sample may be carry-over from other donors' samples.

The table lists this clonotype with many counts. V is TRBV14 and J is TRBJ1-6; D is possibly TRBD1 (6 bases). Germline CDR1 is SGHDN and CDR2 is FVKESK. CDR3 length: 15 residues. Trimming removed 4 bases from V and 6 bases from J, with 13 bases in between. CDR3 bases: TGTGCCAGCAGCCCTATACGGGGGCCTAATTCACCCCTCCACTTT. This translates into CASSPIRGPNSPLHF.

At least ten counts were recorded for this clonotype. This chain links TRBV20-1 with TRBJ2-1, with D possibly matching TRBD2 (6 bases). The V gene lost 4 bases and the J gene lost 3 bases, with 16 bases spanning the gap. In germline, CDR1 is DFQATT, CDR2 SNEGSKA (reference sequence). CDR3 size: 15 residues. CDR3 DNA: TGCAGTGCTATCCCACCGGGAGTGGTCTACAATGAGCAGTTCTTC. Protein: CSAIPPGVVYNEQFF.

In its sample, this clonotype was seen a few times. This chain uses TRBV7-8 with TRBJ2-7; the D gene is possibly TRBD2 (5 bases). The V end lost 2 bases, the J end lost 0 bases, and 8 bases lay between the germline ends. Germline-derived CDR1 and CDR2 are SGHVS and FQNEAQ. This CDR3 contains 14 residues. The CDR3 nucleotides read TGTGCCAGCAGCTTACTTGGGAGCTCCTACGAGCAGTACTTC. The encoded protein is CASSLLGSSYEQYF.

The table lists this clonotype with a few counts. J is TRBJ1-2 and V is TRBV9; 8 bases are shared with TRBD1. The CDR3 loop spans 14 amino acids. Looked up from germline, CDR1 is SGDLS and CDR2 is YYNGEE. V lost 3 bases, J lost 6 bases, and 7 bases stayed unmatched. The CDR3 loop is CASSGRTGLNGYTF. CDR3 nucleotides: TGTGCCAGCAGCGGGCGGACAGGGCTCAATGGCTACACCTTC.

The chain uses TRBV3-1 and TRBJ2-1; D possibly corresponds to TRBD2 (6 bases). Per the germline V gene, CDR1 is LGHDT and CDR2 is YNNKEL (reference sequence). Trimming took off 4 bases at V and 8 bases at J, with 24 bases between the two ends. This CDR3 contains 17 residues. In nucleotides, the CDR3 is TGTGCCAGCAGCCTCGATAAGGGCGGGATGGGGAAGGATGAGCAGTTCTTC. It specifies CASSLDKGGMGKDEQFF.

The chain recombines TRBV28 with TRBJ2-1; no clear D. Germline CDR1 and CDR2: MDHEN and SYDVKM. The CDR3 extends over 16 amino acids. The V and J ends lost 1 base and 0 bases respectively, with 10 bases between them. CDR3 region: CASSLSGSSSYNEQFF. For the CDR3, the DNA is TGTGCCAGCAGTTTATCTGGCTCTAGCTCCTACAATGAGCAGTTCTTC.

The chain has TRBV28 and TRBJ2-4; weak D call: TRBD1 (6 bases). The germline V and J ends were trimmed by 6 bases and 6 bases, with 6 bases remaining between them. The V gene's germline CDR1 is MDHEN and CDR2 SYDVKM. The CDR3 loop spans 11 amino acids. CDR3: CASSRGNIQYF. CDR3 sequence (DNA): TGTGCCAGCAGCAGGGGAAACATTCAGTACTTC.

This clonotype has at least ten counts. The rearrangement joins TRBV12-3 or TRBV12-4 to TRBJ1-2; no clear D gene. This CDR3 region has 16 residues. The V end was cut by 0 bases, the J end by 0 bases, with 11 bases between. CDR3 protein: CASSLALAVANYGYTF. CDR3 nucleotide sequence: TGTGCCAGCAGTTTAGCGTTGGCAGTAGCTAACTATGGCTACACCTTC.

There are many counts of this clonotype. The V call is TRBV9, the J call TRBJ1-1; tentatively, D is TRBD1 (6 bases). Germline V gene sequence: CDR1 SGDLS, CDR2 YYNGEE. Trimming pared 3 bases from V and 1 base from J, leaving 10 bases between. The CDR3 loop spans 14 amino acids. The CDR3 sequence: CASSGGQANTEAFF. CDR3 coding DNA: TGTGCCAGCAGCGGGGGACAAGCGAACACTGAAGCTTTCTTT.

V is TRBV6-4 and J is TRBJ2-3; D is uncertain. The V gene's germline CDR1 is MRHNA and CDR2 SNTAGT. V lost 6 bases to trimming and J lost 3 bases, with 16 bases between them. The CDR3 sequence is 15 residues long. CDR3 sequence (DNA): TGTGCCAGCAGCTTAAACTTGGCAGTAACAGATACGCAGTATTTT. Translation gives CASSLNLAVTDTQYF.

The rearrangement links TRBV29-1 to TRBJ2-7; D could derive from TRBD1 or TRBD2 (5 bases each). V was cut by 7 bases and J by 2 bases, with 12 bases left in between. This CDR3 is 12 amino acids long. Germline lookup yields CDR1 SQVTM and CDR2 ANQGSEA. CDR3 coding DNA: TGCAGCGCCCGGGACCCCACCTACGAGCAGTACTTC. Amino acids: CSARDPTYEQYF.

Many counts were recorded for this clonotype. The chain employs TRBV20-1 and TRBJ2-7; 7 bases map to TRBD1. The CDR3 spans 15 residues. V lost 3 bases, J lost 2 bases, and 10 bases stayed unmatched. Germline V gene data show CDR1 as DFQATT and CDR2 as SNEGSKA (reference sequence). This chain's CDR3 is CSASHRTRGTYEQYF. The CDR3 DNA follows: TGCAGTGCTAGTCACAGGACCAGGGGGACCTACGAGCAGTACTTC.

The CDR3 spells CASSGTGPTDTQYF. The CDR3 DNA is TGTGCCAGCAGCGGGACAGGGCCCACAGATACGCAGTATTTT. V and J are TRBV13 and TRBJ2-3; 9 bases are shared with TRBD1. Germline-derived CDR1 and CDR2 are PRHDT and FYEKMQ (reference sequence). J lost 2 bases, V lost 5 bases, and 2 bases had no gene match. CDR3 length equals 14 residues.

Comment on this clonotype: This may arise from a read error, as a much more abundant clone is one base away. The chain carries TRBV20-1 and TRBJ2-3, with a weak D call TRBD2 (5 bases). Trimming took 0 bases from V and 6 from J, leaving 16 bases between them. The CDR3 is 15 amino acids. CDR1 is DFQATT and CDR2 is SNEGSKA in the germline V gene (reference sequence). This CDR3 is CSARDPRGSFDTQYF. The CDR3 DNA sequence: TGCAGTGCTAGAGACCCCCGAGGGTCTTTTGATACGCAGTATTTT.

This clonotype was seen many times. The chain carries TRBV15 and TRBJ2-2; the match to TRBD1 covers 7 bases. J gave up 1 base and V 2 bases, and 4 bases lay outside the gene matches. CDR1 and CDR2 from the germline V gene are LNHNV and YYDKDF (reference sequence). There are 16 residues in the CDR3. CDR3 in amino acids: CATSRIRTGNTGELFF. The DNA of the CDR3 is TGTGCCACCAGCAGAATACGGACAGGGAACACCGGGGAGCTGTTTTTT.

The table lists this clonotype with many counts. The J gene is TRBJ2-1, the V gene TRBV4-1; D perhaps matches TRBD1 (7 bases). Germline-derived CDR1 and CDR2 are MGHRA and YSYEKL. There are 13 residues in the CDR3. Trimming removed 4 bases from V and 8 bases from J, with 12 bases in between. The CDR3 sequence is CASSRTGEDEQFF. Here the CDR3 DNA reads TGCGCCAGCAGCCGCACAGGGGAGGATGAGCAGTTCTTC.

This clonotype occurred a few times. The CDR3 reads CASSLSARGLAGPTGELFF. CDR3 DNA sequence: TGTGCCAGCAGCCTCTCGGCTAGGGGACTAGCGGGACCAACCGGGGAGCTGTTTTTT. This rearrangement joins TRBV7-3 to TRBJ2-2, with 13 bases identical to TRBD2. This CDR3 is built from 19 residues. V was clipped by 5 bases and J by 5 bases; unmatched bases: 14. Per the germline V gene, CDR1 is SGHTA and CDR2 is FQGTGA.

This clonotype was counted ten times or more. The chain recombines TRBV5-4 with TRBJ2-1, with 9 bases fitting TRBD1. Germline V gene lookup returns CDR1 SGHNT and CDR2 YYREEE (reference sequence). V lost 4 bases, J lost 5 bases, and 7 bases stayed unmatched. The CDR3 length is 15 residues. The CDR3 reads CASSPGTGKDNEQFF. In DNA form, the CDR3 reads TGTGCCAGCAGCCCGGGGACAGGGAAGGACAATGAGCAGTTCTTC.

At least ten counts were recorded for this clonotype. The rearrangement links TRBV12-3 or TRBV12-4 to TRBJ1-4; D remains ambiguous. Trimming shortened V by 4 bases and J by 8 bases, and 20 bases separated the two germline ends. CDR3 length equals 16 residues. CDR3 in DNA: TGTGCCAGCAGTTCAGGTCTCGGGGAGTTGGGAGAAAAACTGTTTTTT. Its protein is CASSSGLGELGEKLFF.

The gene calls are TRBV7-9 and TRBJ2-1; 13 bases line up with TRBD2. J was trimmed by 8 bases and V by 5 bases; bases with no gene match: 6. Per germline, CDR1 SEHNR and CDR2 FQNEAQ (reference sequence). There are 15 residues in the CDR3. In DNA form, the CDR3 reads TGTGCCAGCAGCCCCGGGACTAGCGGGATCGATGAGCAGTTCTTC. It specifies CASSPGTSGIDEQFF.

This clonotype appeared a few times. The chain uses TRBV6-5 and TRBJ2-7; the match to TRBD2 covers 11 bases. V shed 6 bases and J 5 bases; nucleotides not matched to a gene: 12. The CDR3 is 16 amino acids. Germline lookup yields CDR1 MNHEY and CDR2 SVGAGI. CDR3 nucleotides: TGTGCCAGCAGACCCCTACTAGCGGGAGAATCCCACGAGCAGTACTTC. This codes for CASRPLLAGESHEQYF.

The chain is built from TRBV10-3 and TRBJ2-1, with 10 bases aligning to TRBD2. The ends lost 0 bases at V and 10 bases at J; junction bases unmatched: 3. CDR1 is ENHRY and CDR2 is SYGVKD in the germline V gene. CDR3 length: 14 amino acids. Here the CDR3 reads CAISESLGLAEQFF. In nucleotides, the CDR3 is TGTGCCATCAGTGAGTCGTTGGGACTAGCGGAGCAGTTCTTC.

This chain links TRBV6-2 or TRBV6-3 with TRBJ2-3; D is uncertain. Per germline, CDR1 MNHEY and CDR2 SVGEGT. The CDR3 sequence is 13 residues long. The ends were cut back, 4 bases at V and 1 base at J, with 6 bases in the middle. The CDR3: CASSLTRTDTQYF. The CDR3 nucleotides are TGTGCCAGCAGTTTGACCCGCACAGATACGCAGTATTTT.

This clonotype was seen more than once but under ten times. The chain couples TRBV7-2 to TRBJ2-3; D remains unclear. V dropped 6 bases and J dropped 7 bases, with 14 bases sitting between them. This CDR3 spans 13 amino acids. Germline V CDR1 and CDR2: SGHTA, FQGNSA. As DNA, the CDR3 is TGTGCCAGCAGTACGGCCCCCGCATATACGCAGTATTTT. Translation: CASSTAPAYTQYF. Together with reference TRBV7-2 and TRBJ2-3, the CDR3 gives the full variable domain: GAGVSQSPSNKVTEKGKDVELRCDPISGHTALYWYRQSLGQGLEFLIYFQGNSAPDKSGLPSDRFSAERTGGSVSTLTIQRTQQEDSAVYLCASSTAPAYTQYFGPGTRLTVL.